This T cell receptor beta chain was identified in a study of blood T cells in healthy people across ages. The study's findings and limits: Underestimates were what the diversity estimates from one million T cells were considered to be. Higher diversity and more naive CD4+ cells were features of long-lived donors, compared to aged donors.

Primed by a sample-barcoded 5' primer and a J-beta primer mix, a second PCR proceeded for about 7 to 11 cycles. TCRdb re-called the 5' RACE reads through MiXCR, storing one row per CDR3 protein. The repertoire consists of around 520,000 distinct CDR3 sequences, with about 29% occurring once and the leading ten covering over 3.5%. The CDR3 consists of 15 residues. V lost 4 bases to trimming and J lost 0 bases; unmatched junction nucleotides: 2. In germline, CDR1 is ENHRY, CDR2 SYGVKD. This clonotype showed up just a few times. The antigen remains undetermined. These data were also filed under a second study, of T cells of mothers and their children. From that report: The people who donated were three healthy Caucasian mothers and their six children. Added by the second PCR's M1S primer were sample barcodes and 2-4 random nucleotides.

Sample: blood. V gene TRBV10-3 combines with J gene TRBJ1-2; 10 nucleotides line up with TRBD1. The TCR sequence derives from a boy between 2 and 15 years old in good health. In nucleotides, the CDR3 is TGTGCCATCAGTGGAGGGACAGGGGCTAACTATGGCTACACCTTC. This gives the protein CAISGGTGANYGYTF.